Listed below are T cell receptor beta chains from one sample, sequenced in a study of Ad26.COV2.S vaccination and SARS-CoV-2 variants. Measured with immunoSEQ multiplex PCR; TCRdb has only the in-frame clones, and not every one. The sample contains around 400,000 clones, about 91% of which appear only once. The source material was peripheral blood, sampled in a trial of Ad26.COV2.S vaccine versus placebo. These receptors were obtained from a person aged 18-65 years who received the Ad26.COV2.S COVID-19 vaccine or a placebo. CDR3s include the opening cysteine and the closing phenylalanine or tryptophan. The order of the fields is V gene, D gene, CDR3 protein. A D gene is named only where the DNA matches it firmly.

TRBV25-1 | TRBD1 | CASRTGSTSEAFF
TRBV5-1 | - | CASSLPGWADTQYF
TRBV7-6 | TRBD2 | CASSLRPNLAGVQETQYF
TRBV9 | - | CASSPWGAQETQYF
TRBV5-6 | - | CASSFTGFLDEQYF
TRBV30 | - | CAWRLGGELFF
TRBV27 | TRBD2 | CASRTSGAFGEQFF
TRBV9 | TRBD1 | CASSYTGGEAFF
TRBV5-1 | TRBD2 | CASSFSGGRGGEQFF
TRBV5-1 | - | CASSLDAIDYGYTF
TRBV5-1 | - | CASSAEVNYGYTF
TRBV2 | TRBD1 | CASSFTQGQPQHF
TRBV5-1 | - | CASSQSGTPSTDTQYF
TRBV14 | - | CASSQDMRVTYEQYF
TRBV30 | TRBD1 | CAWSGGQGLNTEAFF
TRBV12-3/TRBV12-4 | - | CASSLMEFEQFF
TRBV9 | - | CASSVQEGNEKLFF
TRBV20-1 | - | CSARGPPTQYF
TRBV2 | TRBD1 | CASSDRKEGQGAYNYGYTF
TRBV3-1/TRBV3-2 | TRBD1 | CASSQDGTGVDEQFF
TRBV19 | TRBD1 | CASSNQGARGTYEQYF
TRBV7-2 | - | CASRPTGTSNEKLFF
TRBV28 | - | CASTHPQLTDTQYF
TRBV11-2 | TRBD2 | CASSRTSGNTGELFF
TRBV5-4 | - | CASSSGREIGSYEQYF
TRBV30 | - | CAWSPTLRANSPLHF
TRBV6-4 | TRBD2 | CASSLTSGPTDTQYF
TRBV28 | - | CASSVTALGNQPQHF
TRBV18 | TRBD1 | CATSQGGTDTQYF
TRBV7-2 | - | CASSPGGARELFF
TRBV5-1 | - | CASSLDSGGVYEQYF
TRBV11-3 | - | CASSLAPSDTQYF
TRBV15 | - | CATSVGDHQNIQYF
TRBV19 | TRBD1 | CASSITPGQEKLFF
TRBV6-5 | TRBD2 | CASSYGTRVNTGELFF
TRBV5-1 | - | CASSLGVSYEQYF
TRBV27 | TRBD2 | CASSLGGANNEQFF
TRBV18 | TRBD1 | CASSQGQGGTGELFF
TRBV6-6 | - | CASSLGLSSYNEQFF
TRBV7-9 | TRBD2 | CASSLEGTSPETQYF
TRBV5-4 | - | CASSLRAGNTGELFF
TRBV4-1 | - | CASSQDDYSGNTIYF
TRBV6-5 | TRBD1 | CASSYTRGPSGNTIYF
TRBV5-4 | - | CASSSRAVSYNEQFF
TRBV9 | TRBD1 | CASSVGGQGAGYTF
TRBV4-3 | - | CASSQSSRGTEAFF
TRBV12-3/TRBV12-4 | - | CASRQGHYNEQFF
TRBV30 | - | CAWSDDGWAKNIQYF